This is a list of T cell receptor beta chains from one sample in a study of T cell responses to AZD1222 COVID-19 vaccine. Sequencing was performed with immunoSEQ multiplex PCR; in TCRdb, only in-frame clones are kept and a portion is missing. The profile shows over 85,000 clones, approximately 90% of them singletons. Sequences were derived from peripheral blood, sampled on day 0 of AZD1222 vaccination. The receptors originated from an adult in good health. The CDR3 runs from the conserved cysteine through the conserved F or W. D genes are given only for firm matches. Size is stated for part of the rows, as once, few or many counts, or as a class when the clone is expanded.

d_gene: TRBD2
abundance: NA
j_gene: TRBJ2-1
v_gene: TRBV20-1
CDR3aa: CSAGGLAGKSSYNEQFF
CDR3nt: TGCAGTGCTGGTGGACTAGCGGGAAAGAGCTCCTACAATGAGCAGTTCTTC

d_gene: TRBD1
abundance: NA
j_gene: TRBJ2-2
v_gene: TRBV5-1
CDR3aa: CASSLAGTGGGELFF
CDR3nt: TGCGCCAGCAGCTTGGCCGGGACAGGTGGCGGGGAGCTGTTTTTT

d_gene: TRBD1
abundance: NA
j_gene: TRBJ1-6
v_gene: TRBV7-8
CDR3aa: CASSATGGENSPLHF
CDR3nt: TGTGCCAGCAGCGCGACAGGGGGCGAAAATTCACCCCTCCACTTT

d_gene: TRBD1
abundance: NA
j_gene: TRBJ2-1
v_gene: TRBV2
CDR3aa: CASSPGTGGREQFF
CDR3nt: TGTGCCAGCAGTCCCGGGACAGGGGGCCGGGAGCAGTTCTTC

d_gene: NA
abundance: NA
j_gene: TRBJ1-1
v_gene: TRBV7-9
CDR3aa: CASTPPGVIGTEAFF
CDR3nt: TGTGCCAGCACCCCCCCGGGAGTAATCGGAACTGAAGCTTTCTTT

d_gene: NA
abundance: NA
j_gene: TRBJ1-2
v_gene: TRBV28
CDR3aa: CASSPRSYGYTF
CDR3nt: TGTGCCAGCAGTCCCCGGAGTTATGGCTACACCTTC

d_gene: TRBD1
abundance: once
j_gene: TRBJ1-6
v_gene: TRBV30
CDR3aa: CAWSVRDRNSPLHF
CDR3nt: TGTGCCTGGAGTGTACGGGACAGAAATTCACCCCTCCACTTT

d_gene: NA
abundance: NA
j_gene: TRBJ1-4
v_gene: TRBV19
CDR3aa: CASSLVTATNEKLFF
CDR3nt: TGTGCCAGTAGTTTAGTGACAGCTACTAATGAAAAACTGTTTTTT

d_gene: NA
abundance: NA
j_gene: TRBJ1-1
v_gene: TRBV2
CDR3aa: CASGEGGTEAFF
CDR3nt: TGTGCCAGCGGGGAAGGGGGGACTGAAGCTTTCTTT

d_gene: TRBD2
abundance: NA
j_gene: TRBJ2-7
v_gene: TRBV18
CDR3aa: CASSPSASGRNYEQYF
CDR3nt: TGTGCCAGCTCACCATCCGCTAGCGGGAGGAACTACGAGCAGTACTTC

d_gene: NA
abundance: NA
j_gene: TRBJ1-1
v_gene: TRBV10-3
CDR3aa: CAISGYGGVENTEAFF
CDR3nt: TGTGCCATCAGTGGATACGGAGGGGTCGAGAACACTGAAGCTTTCTTT

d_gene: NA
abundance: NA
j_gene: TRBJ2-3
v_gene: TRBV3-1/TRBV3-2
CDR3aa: CASSRRVPTDTQYF
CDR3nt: TGTGCCAGCAGCCGGAGGGTCCCCACAGATACGCAGTATTTT

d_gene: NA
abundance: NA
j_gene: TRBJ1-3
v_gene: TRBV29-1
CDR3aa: CSVGPGGRKNTIYF
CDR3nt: TGCAGCGTTGGTCCGGGGGGTCGTAAAAACACCATATATTTT